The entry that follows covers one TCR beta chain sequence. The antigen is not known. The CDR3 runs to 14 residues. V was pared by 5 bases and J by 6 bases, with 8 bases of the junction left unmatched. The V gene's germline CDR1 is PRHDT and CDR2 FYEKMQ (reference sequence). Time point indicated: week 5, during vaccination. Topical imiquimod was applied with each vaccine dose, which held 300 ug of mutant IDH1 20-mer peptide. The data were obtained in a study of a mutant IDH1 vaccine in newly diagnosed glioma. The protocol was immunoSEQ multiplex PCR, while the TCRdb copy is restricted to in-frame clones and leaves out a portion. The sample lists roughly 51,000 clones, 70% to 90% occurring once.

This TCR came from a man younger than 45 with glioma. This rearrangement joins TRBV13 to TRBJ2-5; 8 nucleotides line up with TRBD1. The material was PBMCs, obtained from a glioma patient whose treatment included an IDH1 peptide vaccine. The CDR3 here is CASSVRQGIKTQYF. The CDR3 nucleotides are TGTGCCAGCAGCGTTCGACAGGGGATCAAGACCCAGTACTTC.